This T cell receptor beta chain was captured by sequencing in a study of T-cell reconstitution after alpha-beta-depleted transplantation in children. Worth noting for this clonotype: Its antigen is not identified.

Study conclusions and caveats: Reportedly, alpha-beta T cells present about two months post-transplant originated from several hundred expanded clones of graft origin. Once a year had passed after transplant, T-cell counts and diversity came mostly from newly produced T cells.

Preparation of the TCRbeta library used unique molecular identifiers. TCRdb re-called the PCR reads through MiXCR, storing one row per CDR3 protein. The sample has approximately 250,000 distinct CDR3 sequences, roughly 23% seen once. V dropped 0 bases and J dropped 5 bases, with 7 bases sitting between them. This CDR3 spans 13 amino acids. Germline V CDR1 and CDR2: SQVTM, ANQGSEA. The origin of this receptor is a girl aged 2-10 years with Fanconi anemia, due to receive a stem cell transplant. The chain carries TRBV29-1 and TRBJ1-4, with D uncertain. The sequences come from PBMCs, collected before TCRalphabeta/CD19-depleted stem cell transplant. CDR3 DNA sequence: TGCAGCGTTGAAGATCGTTTGAATGAAAAACTGTTTTTT. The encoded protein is CSVEDRLNEKLFF.